This is a list of T cell receptor beta chains from one sample in a study of cytomegalovirus exposure and HLA in healthy donors. Libraries were prepared by immunoSEQ multiplex PCR; TCRdb keeps only in-frame clonotypes and omits some of them. The table has 80,000 to 100,000 clones, approximately 71% seen once. Sequenced input: PBMCs. The origin of the receptors is a woman under 30 in good health and CMV-seropositive. The CDR3 runs from the conserved cysteine through the conserved F or W. Each record gives: J gene, clone size, V gene, CDR3 protein. Clone size, where shown, is once, few, many, or a class for clones that have expanded.

TRBJ1-1,few,TRBV25-1,CASSDRSLNTEAFF
TRBJ2-3,-,TRBV7-3,CASSPSGSTDTQYF
TRBJ1-2,-,TRBV2,CASSPGNYGYTF
TRBJ1-4,-,TRBV9,CASSAGGEKLFF
TRBJ1-5,-,TRBV6-1,CASSWTGAGQPQHF
TRBJ2-2,-,TRBV9,CASSVTGGPSGGELFF
TRBJ1-3,-,TRBV7-7,CASSFLGYSGNTIYF
TRBJ2-6,-,TRBV7-8,CASSLSFGGRATGANVLTF
TRBJ2-7,-,TRBV7-6,CASSPGTSGFHYEQYF
TRBJ1-2,-,TRBV6-5,CASSFGQPRSVYTF
TRBJ2-2,-,TRBV4-3,CASSQDFAGELFF
TRBJ2-5,-,TRBV19,CASSLQGAGQETQYF
TRBJ2-5,-,TRBV7-3,CASSSGLRETQYF
TRBJ1-1,few,TRBV2,CASKMEVNTEAFF
TRBJ1-4,once,TRBV6-5,CASSYGRGATNEKLFF
TRBJ1-3,-,TRBV4-2,CASSQDRGSGNTIYF
TRBJ1-2,-,TRBV5-1,CASRPNPGQVVYGYTF
TRBJ1-6,-,TRBV6-5,CASSSGDPINSPLHF
TRBJ1-4,few,TRBV30,CAWKFRTGNGRKLFF
TRBJ2-5,-,TRBV7-2,CASSLDHPGLANIWDF
TRBJ2-7,-,TRBV7-2,CASSLSGGGARYEQYF
TRBJ2-5,-,TRBV5-1,CASSLVLLAGGETQYF
TRBJ2-1,few,TRBV5-4,CASSLAPLAGGIAHEQFF
TRBJ1-1,-,TRBV30,CAWRTGQGTTWGTEAFF
TRBJ2-2,few,TRBV4-3,CASSQDPSGRARELFF
TRBJ1-1,-,TRBV19,CASRGMGQGTEAFF
TRBJ2-3,once,TRBV5-1,CASSLEGLNTDTQYF
TRBJ2-7,-,TRBV28,CASSGAGGRGGMYEQYF
TRBJ1-1,few,TRBV9,CASSVGGRTEAFF
TRBJ2-1,-,TRBV5-4,CASGLTREHNEQFF
TRBJ1-6,once,TRBV28,CASRSADRRGSPLHF
TRBJ2-7,few,TRBV7-9,CASSPTGKVEQYF
TRBJ2-7,few,TRBV4-1,CASSPTGTVTYEQYF
TRBJ2-3,-,TRBV6-6,CASSSRTSLADTQYF
TRBJ2-5,-,TRBV4-2,CASSQEVQTLQYF
TRBJ2-2,-,TRBV7-2,CASSSSLDSRELFF
TRBJ1-2,-,TRBV4-2,CASSQVDRVEGYTF
TRBJ1-1,-,TRBV9,CASSVVVGRINTEAFF
TRBJ2-1,-,TRBV5-3,CARSLVRDRGHNEQFF
TRBJ2-7,-,TRBV27,CASSLTGISPYEQYF
TRBJ1-4,-,TRBV10-3,CAIGGLGEKLFF
TRBJ1-1,-,TRBV7-3,CASSLNGVNTEAFF
TRBJ1-2,-,TRBV13,CASSLTRNYGYTF
TRBJ2-7,-,TRBV6-6,CASSPSGGSYEQYF
TRBJ1-5,-,TRBV6-5,CASSLGQGHQPQHF
TRBJ2-3,-,TRBV4-1,CASSQVGTGGSDTQYF
TRBJ1-3,-,TRBV28,CASSLSRTGGSVGNTIYF
TRBJ2-2,-,TRBV7-9,CASSRLAGNTGELFF
TRBJ2-1,-,TRBV7-2,CASSSDRGDEQFF
TRBJ1-2,few,TRBV28,CASSDLLAGYTF
TRBJ1-1,-,TRBV6-1,CASSETQGVTEAFF
TRBJ1-2,-,TRBV19,CASSESGFVPGYTF
TRBJ2-7,-,TRBV27,CASSTPLAGSGEQYF